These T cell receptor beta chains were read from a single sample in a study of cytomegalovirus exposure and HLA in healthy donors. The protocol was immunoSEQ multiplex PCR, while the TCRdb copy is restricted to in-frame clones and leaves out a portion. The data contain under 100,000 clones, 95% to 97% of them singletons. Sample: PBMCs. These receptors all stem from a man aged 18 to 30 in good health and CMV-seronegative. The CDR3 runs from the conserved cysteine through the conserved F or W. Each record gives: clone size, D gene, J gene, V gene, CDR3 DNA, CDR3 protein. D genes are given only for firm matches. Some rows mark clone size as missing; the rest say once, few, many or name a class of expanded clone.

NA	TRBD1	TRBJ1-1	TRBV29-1	TGCAGCGCGGGACAGGGGGGGACTGAAGCTTTCTTT	CSAGQGGTEAFF
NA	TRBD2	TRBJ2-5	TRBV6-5	TGTGCCAGCAGTTACTCAGCGGGAGTGGGGGAGACCCAGTACTTC	CASSYSAGVGETQYF
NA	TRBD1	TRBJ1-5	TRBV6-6	TGTGCCAGCAGTTACGACAGGGGGAAAAATCAGCCCCAGCATTTT	CASSYDRGKNQPQHF
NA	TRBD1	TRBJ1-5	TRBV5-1	TGCGCCAGCAGCTTTACAGGACAGGGAAGTTATCAGCCCCAGCATTTT	CASSFTGQGSYQPQHF
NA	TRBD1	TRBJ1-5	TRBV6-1	TGTGCCAGCAGGTCAGGGGGAGGCAATCAGCCCCAGCATTTT	CASRSGGGNQPQHF
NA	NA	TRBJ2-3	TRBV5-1	TGCGCCAGCAGCTCCCTCGGGGGAGCGGATACGCAGTATTTT	CASSSLGGADTQYF
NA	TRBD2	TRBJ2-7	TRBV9	TGTGCCAGCAGCCTCACGGGACTAGCGGGATACTACGAGCAGTACTTC	CASSLTGLAGYYEQYF
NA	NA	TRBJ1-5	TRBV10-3	TGTGCCATCAGTGATACAGATAGCAATCAGCCCCAGCATTTT	CAISDTDSNQPQHF
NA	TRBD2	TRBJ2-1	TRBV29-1	TGCAGCGTTGACTCGACTAGCGGGAGTTTCAATGAGCAGTTCTTC	CSVDSTSGSFNEQFF
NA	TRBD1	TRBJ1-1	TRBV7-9	TGTGCCAGCAGCCGATCAGGGGGTGGAACTGAAGCTTTCTTT	CASSRSGGGTEAFF
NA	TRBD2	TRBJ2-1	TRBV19	TGTGCCAGTAGCGCCTCGGGAGGGATCTACAATGAGCAGTTCTTC	CASSASGGIYNEQFF
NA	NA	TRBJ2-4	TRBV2	TGTGCCAGCAGCGCTCTTGATCCCACAATCGCCAAAAACATTCAGTACTTC	CASSALDPTIAKNIQYF
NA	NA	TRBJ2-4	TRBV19	TGTGCCAGTAGTATCCAGGCCATTCAGTACTTC	CASSIQAIQYF
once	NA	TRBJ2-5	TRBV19	TGTGCCAGTAGTATAGGCAGGGGAGCGTACCAAGAGACCCAGTACTTC	CASSIGRGAYQETQYF
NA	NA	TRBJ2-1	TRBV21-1	TGTGCCAGCAGCAACCTCTCCGGGACTAGCGGGAGTCGGTACAATGAGCAGTTCTTC	CASSNLSGTSGSRYNEQFF
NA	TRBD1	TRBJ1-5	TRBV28	TGTGCCAGCAGTTTTTTACGGGGACAGGGAAGGAATCAGCCCCAGCATTTT	CASSFLRGQGRNQPQHF
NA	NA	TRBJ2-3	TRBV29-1	TGCAGCGTTGAAGAGGGCAGCACAGATACGCAGTATTTT	CSVEEGSTDTQYF